This T cell receptor (beta chain) originates from a study of blood T cells in healthy people across ages. CDR3 length equals 15 residues. The V gene's germline CDR1 is SGHRS and CDR2 YFSETQ. V was clipped by 3 bases and J by 4 bases; unmatched bases: 10. This clonotype was counted ten times or more. Primed by a sample-barcoded 5' primer and a J-beta primer mix, a second PCR proceeded for about 7 to 11 cycles. TCRdb ran MiXCR on the 5' RACE reads and lists one entry per CDR3 protein. The sample carries 710,000 or so distinct CDR3 sequences, about 30% recorded once. This chain links TRBV5-1 with TRBJ2-7; TRBD2 matches 7 bases. The receptor was isolated from a woman of 80 years or more in good health. Sequenced input: blood. CDR3 DNA sequence: TGCGCCAGCAGCTGGGGCGGGCTAGCGGATTACGAGCAGTACTTC. Translating gives CASSWGGLADYEQYF.